The 29 T cell receptor beta chains below all came from one sample that was sequenced in a study of blood T cell repertoires in COVID-19. TCRdb's copy holds only in-frame clones and misses some; the assay was immunoSEQ multiplex PCR. The sample gives roughly 160,000 clones, approximately 83% of which show up once; about 2% is in the top ten. The sequenced material came from peripheral blood. The source is a woman older than 75 with acute or convalescent COVID-19.

This chain links TRBV7-2 with TRBJ2-7, with D possibly matching TRBD2 (6 bases). This CDR3 is built from 15 residues. Trimming removed 5 bases from V and 6 bases from J, with 20 bases in between. Germline assignment: CDR1 SGHTA and CDR2 FQGNSA. The CDR3 sequence: CASSPRGAGPPEQYF. Here the CDR3 DNA reads TGTGCCAGCAGCCCCCGAGGAGCGGGCCCTCCCGAGCAGTACTTC.

The chain links TRBV18 to TRBJ1-3, with TRBD1 identical over 8 bases. The CDR3 consists of 13 residues. CDR1 KGHSH and CDR2 LQKENI come from the germline V gene. V gave up 4 bases and J gave up 7 bases; unmatched junction bases: 3. The DNA of the CDR3 is TGTGCCAGCTCACAGGGACAGGCCAACACCATATATTTT. It encodes CASSQGQANTIYF.

CDR3 in amino acids: CAIRPTGNTEAFF. The CDR3 DNA reads TGTGCCATCAGACCGACGGGGAACACTGAAGCTTTCTTT. The V and J genes are TRBV10-3 and TRBJ1-1; D unclear. Trimming took off 6 bases at V and 1 base at J, with 9 bases between the two ends. Germline V lookup: CDR1 ENHRY, CDR2 SYGVKD. This CDR3 is built from 13 residues.

This chain joins TRBV10-3 and TRBJ1-3; D is unresolved. The CDR3 covers 15 residues. Per germline, CDR1 ENHRY and CDR2 SYGVKD. Trimming left V 7 bases short and J 0 bases short, with 13 bases between. CDR3 coding DNA: TGTGCCATCACTGCCGCCGGAGACTCTGGAAACACCATATATTTT. Translating it yields CAITAAGDSGNTIYF.

This clone was found a few times. This chain joins TRBV6-2 or TRBV6-3 and TRBJ1-5; 9 bases match TRBD1. The germline gives CDR1 MNHEY, CDR2 SVGEGT. Trimming took 2 bases from V and 6 from J; bases not matched to a gene: 11. This CDR3 spans 17 amino acids. The CDR3 reads CASSYPGQGPAAQPQHF. DNA of the CDR3: TGTGCCAGCAGTTACCCGGGACAGGGTCCCGCGGCTCAGCCCCAGCATTTT.

J is TRBJ1-5 and V is TRBV6-5; D not resolved. Trimming took off 4 bases at V and 2 bases at J, with 6 bases between the two ends. The CDR3 runs to 13 residues. Germline V gene sequence: CDR1 MNHEY, CDR2 SVGAGI. Written as DNA, the CDR3 is TGTGCCAGCAGTTCACACCGCAATCAGCCCCAGCATTTT. Protein: CASSSHRNQPQHF.

This clone occurred a few times. The chain carries TRBV6-2 or TRBV6-3 and TRBJ1-6; D not resolved. This CDR3 contains 14 residues. V lost 6 bases to trimming and J lost 10 bases, with 16 bases between them. Germline V gene data show CDR1 as MNHEY and CDR2 as SVGEGT. CDR3 amino acids: CASSPGERRSPLHF. CDR3 bases: TGTGCCAGCAGCCCCGGAGAAAGACGATCACCCCTCCACTTT.

V and J are TRBV28 and TRBJ2-1; 7 bases line up with TRBD2. The length of the CDR3 is 14 residues. V lost 6 bases and J lost 1; bases outside the gene matches: 3. Germline V gene data show CDR1 as MDHEN and CDR2 as SYDVKM. In nucleotides, the CDR3 is TGTGCCAGCAGGCCGGGGGGATCCTACAATGAGCAGTTCTTC. Translation: CASRPGGSYNEQFF.

The rearrangement uses TRBV9 and TRBJ2-1; 7 bases match TRBD2. CDR3 length equals 15 residues. Germline assignment: CDR1 SGDLS and CDR2 YYNGEE. V lost 0 bases, J lost 4 bases, and 4 bases stayed unmatched. The CDR3 nucleotides are TGTGCCAGCAGCGTAGTAAGCGGGGCGTACAATGAGCAGTTCTTC. Translated: CASSVVSGAYNEQFF.

The chain employs TRBV19 and TRBJ2-2, with D uncertain. Germline V gene sequence: CDR1 LNHDA, CDR2 SQIVND (reference sequence). The CDR3 is made up of 16 amino acids. Trimming pared 6 bases from V and 0 bases from J, leaving 14 bases between. The CDR3 DNA sequence: TGTGCCAGTAGGGTTGAGACACCACCGAACACCGGGGAGCTGTTTTTT. Translating it yields CASRVETPPNTGELFF.

The chain joins TRBV3-1 (or the pseudogene TRBV3-2) to TRBJ2-5, with 13 bases fitting TRBD2. V was clipped by 4 bases and J by 5 bases; unmatched bases: 13. Germline lookup yields CDR1 LGHDT and CDR2 YNNKEL (reference sequence). The CDR3 is 18 residues long. As DNA, the CDR3 is TGTGCCAGCAGCCCTTCTCTAAGTGGACTAGCGGGGGCTGAGACCCAGTACTTC. Translating it yields CASSPSLSGLAGAETQYF.

The chain recombines TRBV19 with TRBJ2-2; 9 bases line up with TRBD1. Germline assignment: CDR1 LNHDA and CDR2 SQIVND (reference sequence). V lost 3 bases and J lost 4; bases outside the gene matches: 3. The CDR3 has 15 residues. Here the CDR3 reads CASSIGQGFTGELFF. In DNA, the CDR3 is TGTGCCAGTAGTATTGGACAGGGGTTCACCGGGGAGCTGTTTTTT.

About this clone itself: A much larger clonotype is one base distant, so this may be a read error. At the DNA level, this CDR3 is encoded by other sequences in the same sample as well. The chain carries TRBV11-2 and TRBJ1-6; perhaps TRBD1 as D (6 bases). Germline V gene data show CDR1 as SGHAT and CDR2 as FQNNGV. The CDR3 has 14 residues. Trimming removed 4 bases from V and 7 bases from J, with 11 bases in between. The CDR3, as DNA: TGTGCCAGCAGCTATGGACAGAACAATTCACCCCTCCACTTT. Its protein product is CASSYGQNNSPLHF.

The chain uses TRBV29-1 and TRBJ1-4; possible D gene TRBD1, 6 bases. Germline V CDR1 and CDR2: SQVTM, ANQGSEA. The CDR3 is 12 amino acids. V was pared by 6 bases and J by 11 bases, with 16 bases between. The CDR3 coding sequence is TGCAGCGTCGCCGTACAGGGCTCGAAACTGTTTTTT. The encoded protein is CSVAVQGSKLFF.

The chain employs TRBV18 and TRBJ2-3; D is perhaps TRBD2 (5 bases). The CDR3 is made up of 14 amino acids. Germline loops: CDR1 KGHSH, CDR2 LQKENI. V lost 0 bases and J lost 2, with 6 bases in between. CDR3 region: CASSPPLATDTQYF. The CDR3 coding sequence is TGTGCCAGCTCACCACCGCTAGCCACAGATACGCAGTATTTT.

V is TRBV11-2 and J is TRBJ2-3, with TRBD2 as a possible D gene (5 bases). The CDR3 sequence is 14 residues long. V dropped 4 bases and J dropped 5 bases, with 13 bases sitting between them. Germline V gene sequence: CDR1 SGHAT, CDR2 FQNNGV. CDR3 nucleotide sequence: TGTGCCAGCAGCTCCCGCGGAGGACTAGATACGCAGTATTTT. Translated: CASSSRGGLDTQYF.

The J gene is TRBJ1-1, the V gene TRBV30, with D maybe TRBD1 (5 bases). Germline V lookup: CDR1 GTSNPN, CDR2 SVGIG (reference sequence). This CDR3 region has 12 residues. V was trimmed by 4 bases and J by 6 bases, leaving 12 bases between them. The CDR3 reads CAWNHGGAEAFF. The CDR3 DNA is TGTGCCTGGAACCATGGGGGGGCTGAAGCTTTCTTT. Full variable domain (outside the CDR3, taken from reference TRBV30 and TRBJ1-1): SQTIHQWPATLVQPVGSPLSLECTVEGTSNPNLYWYRQAAGRGLQLLFYSVGIGQISSEVPQNLSASRPQDRQFILSSKKLLLSDSGFYLCAWNHGGAEAFFGQGTRLTVV.

The chain joins TRBV28 to TRBJ1-5; 10 nucleotides align to TRBD1. The germline gives CDR1 MDHEN, CDR2 SYDVKM. With V trimmed by 4 bases and J by 4 bases, 7 bases remained unmatched. The CDR3 runs 16 residues. The CDR3 nucleotides read TGTGCCAGCAGTTCAGCTGGACAGGGGGATAATCAGCCCCAGCATTTT. Translation gives CASSSAGQGDNQPQHF.

This sequence joins TRBV10-3 and TRBJ2-1; D is perhaps TRBD2 (5 bases). Trimming took 10 bases from V and 5 from J, leaving 15 bases between them. The CDR3 spans 13 residues. Germline CDR1 ENHRY, CDR2 SYGVKD. DNA of the CDR3: TGTGCCACTACCGAGGGCCTCAACAATGAGCAGTTCTTC. Translating gives CATTEGLNNEQFF.

The genes are TRBV27 and TRBJ2-2; D is ambiguous. Per germline, CDR1 MNHEY and CDR2 SMNVEV (reference sequence). CDR3 length equals 16 residues. V was trimmed by 6 bases and J by 0 bases, leaving 14 bases between them. CDR3 in amino acids: CASRISSGANTGELFF. The CDR3 region has the DNA TGTGCCAGCAGGATCTCCTCAGGCGCGAACACCGGGGAGCTGTTTTTT.

J is TRBJ1-5 and V is TRBV7-2; a possible D gene is TRBD1 (5 bases). CDR1 SGHTA and CDR2 FQGNSA come from the germline V gene. CDR3 length equals 15 residues. V lost 4 bases, J lost 5 bases, and 15 bases lay in between. The CDR3 DNA reads as TGTGCCAGCAGCTCACGACAGACAACGGATCAGCCCCAGCATTTT. Its protein is CASSSRQTTDQPQHF.

The chain recombines TRBV19 with TRBJ1-1; D is unresolved. Germline CDR1 is LNHDA and CDR2 is SQIVND (reference sequence). The V and J ends lost 4 bases and 3 bases respectively, with 9 bases between them. The CDR3 sequence is 13 residues long. The CDR3 is CASSRQVYTEAFF. The DNA of the CDR3 is TGTGCCAGTAGTAGGCAGGTATACACTGAAGCTTTCTTT.

CDR3 coding DNA: TGTGCCAGCAGCCTAGACAGGATTAAACTGTTTTTT. This codes for CASSLDRIKLFF. The chain couples TRBV7-6 to TRBJ1-4, with D possibly TRBD1 on 6 matching bases. CDR1 is SGHVS and CDR2 is FNYEAQ in the germline V gene. This CDR3 is 12 amino acids long. The V gene lost 5 bases and the J gene lost 11 bases, with 12 bases spanning the gap.

The chain combines TRBV9 with TRBJ2-1, with TRBD2 identical over 7 bases. Trimming took 3 bases from V and 2 from J; bases not matched to a gene: 8. The CDR3 length is 16 residues. CDR1 is SGDLS and CDR2 is YYNGEE in the germline V gene. CDR3 sequence: CASSDRLADPYNEQFF. The CDR3 DNA follows: TGTGCCAGCAGCGACCGTCTAGCGGATCCCTACAATGAGCAGTTCTTC.

The J gene is TRBJ2-7, the V gene TRBV18; TRBD1 aligns across 9 bases. Germline lookup yields CDR1 KGHSH and CDR2 LQKENI. V lost 3 bases, J lost 5 bases, and 8 bases stayed unmatched. The CDR3 is 15 residues long. CDR3 bases: TGTGCCAGCTCACCCCTGGGACAGGGCCAGGACGAGCAGTACTTC. Its protein product is CASSPLGQGQDEQYF.

The rearrangement links TRBV27 to TRBJ2-7; TRBD1 agrees at 7 bases. The CDR3 loop spans 14 amino acids. Germline CDR1 is MNHEY and CDR2 is SMNVEV (reference sequence). The V and J ends lost 6 bases and 2 bases, in that order; junction bases with no gene match: 7. The CDR3 DNA is TGTGCCAGCAGCGCACGACAGGGAGCCTACGAGCAGTACTTC. Translating gives CASSARQGAYEQYF.

This chain links TRBV5-4 with TRBJ2-2; D is possibly TRBD2 (6 bases). Germline loops: CDR1 SGHNT, CDR2 YYREEE (reference sequence). The CDR3 spans 16 residues. V was shortened by 3 bases and J by 2 bases, with 14 bases between the two germline ends. The DNA for the CDR3 is TGTGCCAGCAGCTCTATCGGCGGGGCTAACACCGGGGAGCTGTTTTTT. This codes for CASSSIGGANTGELFF.

V usage is TRBV28 and J usage is TRBJ2-7; D ambiguous. CDR3 length equals 11 residues. Trimming cost V 5 bases and J 3 bases, with 5 bases left between them. Germline V CDR1 and CDR2: MDHEN, SYDVKM. The CDR3 here is CASSTVYEQYF. The CDR3 DNA follows: TGTGCCAGCAGTACGGTCTACGAGCAGTACTTC.

The chain links TRBV12-5 to TRBJ2-7; 11 bases fit TRBD1. The J segment lost 6 bases and the V segment lost 1 base, leaving 2 bases of the junction unmatched. There are 14 residues in the CDR3. Germline V gene lookup returns CDR1 LGHNT and CDR2 FRNRAP. This chain's CDR3 is CASGLGTGGGEQYF. In DNA form, the CDR3 reads TGTGCTAGTGGTTTGGGGACAGGGGGCGGCGAGCAGTACTTC.